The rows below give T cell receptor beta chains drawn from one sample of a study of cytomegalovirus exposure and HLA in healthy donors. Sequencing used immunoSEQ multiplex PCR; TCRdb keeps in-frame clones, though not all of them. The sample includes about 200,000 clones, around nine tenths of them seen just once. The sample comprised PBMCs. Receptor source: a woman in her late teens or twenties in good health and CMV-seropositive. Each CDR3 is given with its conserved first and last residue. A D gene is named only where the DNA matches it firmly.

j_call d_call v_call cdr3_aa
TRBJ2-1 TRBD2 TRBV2 CASSETSGDNEQFF
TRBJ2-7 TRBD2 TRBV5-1 CASSLAGVAGGIYEQYF
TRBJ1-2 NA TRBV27 CASSVGLSLWDYTF
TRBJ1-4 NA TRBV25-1 CASSDKLDNEKLFF
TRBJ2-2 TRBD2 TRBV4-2 CASSQGIAGEAGELFF
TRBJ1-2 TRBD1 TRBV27 CASSLQGARGYTF
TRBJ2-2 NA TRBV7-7 CASSFQGTGELFF
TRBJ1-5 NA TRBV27 CASSLSAYSNQPQHF
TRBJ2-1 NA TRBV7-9 CASSTRDEQFF
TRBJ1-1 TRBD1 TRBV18 CASSLGQGASTEAFF
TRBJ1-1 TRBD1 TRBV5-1 CASSMGQRQTEAFF
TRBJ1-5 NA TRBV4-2 CASSHRFRLSAAPYSNQPQHF
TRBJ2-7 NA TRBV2 CASLAGVISYEQYF